Listed below are T cell receptor beta chains from one sample, sequenced in a study of blood T cell repertoires in COVID-19. Measured with immunoSEQ multiplex PCR; TCRdb has only the in-frame clones, and not every one. This table has under 150,000 clones, roughly 80% appearing once. Sequencing used peripheral blood. The receptors come from a man aged 45-65 years with active or convalescent COVID-19. The CDR3 runs from the conserved cysteine through the conserved F or W. D genes are given only for firm matches. Some rows mark clone size as missing; the rest say once, few, many or name a class of expanded clone.

clone_size: NA
j_call: TRBJ1-2
v_call: TRBV28
d_call: NA
cdr3_aa: CASSLGQTWNYTF
cdr3_nt: TGTGCCAGCAGTTTGGGGCAGACTTGGAACTACACCTTC

clone_size: NA
j_call: TRBJ1-1
v_call: TRBV24-1
d_call: NA
cdr3_aa: CATSDTAHTEAFF
cdr3_nt: TGTGCCACCAGTGATACAGCTCACACTGAAGCTTTCTTT

clone_size: NA
j_call: TRBJ2-2
v_call: TRBV7-9
d_call: TRBD2
cdr3_aa: CASSYKSGVNTGELFF
cdr3_nt: TGTGCCAGCAGCTACAAAAGCGGGGTAAACACCGGGGAGCTGTTTTTT

clone_size: NA
j_call: TRBJ1-5
v_call: TRBV7-6
d_call: NA
cdr3_aa: CASSLRTQNQPQHF
cdr3_nt: TGTGCCAGCAGCTTAAGGACACAGAATCAGCCCCAGCATTTT

clone_size: NA
j_call: TRBJ1-2
v_call: TRBV25-1
d_call: TRBD1
cdr3_aa: CASSETGGQAGYTF
cdr3_nt: TGTGCCAGCAGTGAGACAGGGGGCCAGGCTGGCTACACCTTC

clone_size: NA
j_call: TRBJ1-5
v_call: TRBV19
d_call: TRBD1
cdr3_aa: CASSIGDRGTYSNQPQHF
cdr3_nt: TGTGCCAGTAGTATAGGGGACAGGGGGACCTATAGCAATCAGCCCCAGCATTTT

clone_size: NA
j_call: TRBJ1-6
v_call: TRBV27
d_call: TRBD1
cdr3_aa: CASSFGQGGSPLHF
cdr3_nt: TGTGCCAGCAGTTTCGGACAGGGAGGATCACCCCTCCACTTT

clone_size: NA
j_call: TRBJ2-1
v_call: TRBV7-9
d_call: TRBD2
cdr3_aa: CASSLLAGDNEQFF
cdr3_nt: TGTGCCAGCAGCTTACTAGCGGGGGACAATGAGCAGTTCTTC

clone_size: NA
j_call: TRBJ2-1
v_call: TRBV11-1
d_call: NA
cdr3_aa: CASSRQGLPSYNEQFF
cdr3_nt: TGTGCCAGCAGCCGCCAGGGGCTTCCCTCCTACAATGAGCAGTTCTTC

clone_size: few
j_call: TRBJ2-5
v_call: TRBV15
d_call: TRBD2
cdr3_aa: CATSRESGAGGETQYF
cdr3_nt: TGTGCCACCAGCAGAGAAAGCGGAGCGGGGGGGGAGACCCAGTACTTC

clone_size: NA
j_call: TRBJ1-1
v_call: TRBV19
d_call: NA
cdr3_aa: CASSIGGRRTEAFF
cdr3_nt: TGTGCCAGTAGTATAGGAGGCCGGCGGACTGAAGCTTTCTTT

clone_size: NA
j_call: TRBJ2-5
v_call: TRBV7-3
d_call: TRBD1
cdr3_aa: CASSLTGRGTQETQYF
cdr3_nt: TGTGCCAGCAGCTTAACCGGCAGGGGGACCCAAGAGACCCAGTACTTC

clone_size: NA
j_call: TRBJ2-5
v_call: TRBV5-4
d_call: TRBD2
cdr3_aa: CASTTGGKRSTETQYF
cdr3_nt: TGTGCCAGCACCACCGGGGGGAAAAGAAGCACAGAGACCCAGTACTTC

clone_size: NA
j_call: TRBJ2-5
v_call: TRBV19
d_call: TRBD2
cdr3_aa: CASSIVTGGGQETQYF
cdr3_nt: TGTGCCAGTAGTATAGTGACGGGAGGGGGTCAAGAGACCCAGTACTTC

clone_size: NA
j_call: TRBJ2-7
v_call: TRBV11-2
d_call: TRBD2
cdr3_aa: CASSLRLAGREQYF
cdr3_nt: TGTGCCAGCAGCTTAAGACTAGCGGGACGGGAGCAGTACTTC

clone_size: many
j_call: TRBJ2-6
v_call: TRBV5-4
d_call: TRBD1
cdr3_aa: CASSSQGAGANVLTF
cdr3_nt: TGTGCCAGCAGCTCACAGGGGGCTGGGGCCAACGTCCTGACTTTC

clone_size: NA
j_call: TRBJ1-4
v_call: TRBV5-1
d_call: NA
cdr3_aa: CASSLGGNENEKLFF
cdr3_nt: TGCGCCAGCAGCTTGGGCGGGAACGAGAATGAAAAACTGTTTTTT

clone_size: once
j_call: TRBJ2-6
v_call: TRBV6-5
d_call: NA
cdr3_aa: CASSYEFSGANVLTF
cdr3_nt: TGTGCCAGCAGCTATGAATTCTCTGGGGCCAACGTCCTGACTTTC

clone_size: NA
j_call: TRBJ2-7
v_call: TRBV24-1
d_call: TRBD2
cdr3_aa: CATSDLTSGGFYEQYF
cdr3_nt: TGTGCCACCAGTGATTTGACTAGCGGGGGCTTTTACGAGCAGTACTTC

clone_size: NA
j_call: TRBJ1-5
v_call: TRBV6-5
d_call: NA
cdr3_aa: CASSYLGGNQPQHF
cdr3_nt: TGTGCCAGCAGTTACCTAGGGGGCAATCAGCCCCAGCATTTT

clone_size: NA
j_call: TRBJ2-7
v_call: TRBV7-2
d_call: NA
cdr3_aa: CASSPGGKPYEQYF
cdr3_nt: TGTGCCAGCAGCCCCGGAGGGAAACCCTACGAGCAGTACTTC

clone_size: NA
j_call: TRBJ1-1
v_call: TRBV5-1
d_call: TRBD1
cdr3_aa: CASSDQGDTEAFF
cdr3_nt: TGCGCCAGCAGCGATCAGGGGGACACTGAAGCTTTCTTT

clone_size: NA
j_call: TRBJ1-6
v_call: TRBV7-2
d_call: TRBD1
cdr3_aa: CASSTRTGTNSPLHF
cdr3_nt: TGTGCCAGCAGCACAAGGACAGGGACTAATTCACCCCTCCACTTT

clone_size: NA
j_call: TRBJ2-7
v_call: TRBV6-6
d_call: TRBD1
cdr3_aa: CASSPGTGVYEQYF
cdr3_nt: TGTGCCAGCAGTCCCGGGACAGGGGTATACGAGCAGTACTTC

clone_size: NA
j_call: TRBJ2-7
v_call: TRBV3-1/TRBV3-2
d_call: NA
cdr3_aa: CASSGSPLYEQYF
cdr3_nt: TGTGCCAGCAGCGGGAGTCCTCTCTACGAGCAGTACTTC

clone_size: NA
j_call: TRBJ1-3
v_call: TRBV3-1/TRBV3-2
d_call: NA
cdr3_aa: CASRGSSGNTIYF
cdr3_nt: TGTGCCAGCAGGGGCAGCTCTGGAAACACCATATATTTT

clone_size: NA
j_call: TRBJ2-5
v_call: TRBV3-1/TRBV3-2
d_call: TRBD2
cdr3_aa: CASSQERREGGYQETQYF
cdr3_nt: TGTGCCAGCAGCCAAGAAAGACGGGAGGGCGGGTACCAAGAGACCCAGTACTTC

clone_size: NA
j_call: TRBJ2-1
v_call: TRBV28
d_call: NA
cdr3_aa: CASSPREGVSYNEQFF
cdr3_nt: TGTGCCAGCAGCCCCCGTGAGGGCGTCTCCTACAATGAGCAGTTCTTC

clone_size: few
j_call: TRBJ2-4
v_call: TRBV24-1
d_call: TRBD1
cdr3_aa: CATSDPQQGAGNIQYF
cdr3_nt: TGTGCCACCAGTGACCCACAACAGGGGGCCGGAAACATTCAGTACTTC

clone_size: few
j_call: TRBJ2-2
v_call: TRBV10-3
d_call: TRBD1
cdr3_aa: CAIRGQGHTGELFF
cdr3_nt: TGTGCCATCAGGGGACAGGGTCATACCGGGGAGCTGTTTTTT

clone_size: NA
j_call: TRBJ1-6
v_call: TRBV6-5
d_call: NA
cdr3_aa: CASSYTATYNSPLHF
cdr3_nt: TGTGCCAGCAGTTACACAGCAACTTATAATTCACCCCTCCACTTT

clone_size: NA
j_call: TRBJ2-1
v_call: TRBV7-3
d_call: TRBD1
cdr3_aa: CASSQRDSSYNEQFF
cdr3_nt: TGTGCCAGCAGCCAACGGGACAGCTCCTACAATGAGCAGTTCTTC

clone_size: NA
j_call: TRBJ2-3
v_call: TRBV7-6
d_call: TRBD2
cdr3_aa: CASSAPRSTSGSTDTQYF
cdr3_nt: TGTGCCAGCAGCGCCCCCAGGTCGACTAGCGGGAGTACAGATACGCAGTATTTT

clone_size: NA
j_call: TRBJ2-2
v_call: TRBV7-3
d_call: NA
cdr3_aa: CASSLDVAPGELFF
cdr3_nt: TGTGCCAGCAGCTTGGATGTAGCTCCCGGGGAGCTGTTTTTT

clone_size: once
j_call: TRBJ2-2
v_call: TRBV3-1/TRBV3-2
d_call: NA
cdr3_aa: CASSQFQGNTGELFF
cdr3_nt: TGTGCCAGCAGCCAATTCCAGGGTAACACCGGGGAGCTGTTTTTT

clone_size: NA
j_call: TRBJ2-1
v_call: TRBV4-2
d_call: TRBD2
cdr3_aa: CASSQALAGGRGSYNEQFF
cdr3_nt: TGTGCCAGCAGCCAAGCCTTAGCGGGAGGCAGGGGCTCCTACAATGAGCAGTTCTTC

clone_size: NA
j_call: TRBJ2-7
v_call: TRBV5-1
d_call: NA
cdr3_aa: CASSLVGAGPRDPFYEQYF
cdr3_nt: TGCGCCAGCAGCTTGGTCGGCGCGGGTCCTCGCGATCCTTTCTACGAGCAGTACTTC

clone_size: NA
j_call: TRBJ2-3
v_call: TRBV28
d_call: TRBD1
cdr3_aa: CASSLRGLGDTQYF
cdr3_nt: TGTGCCAGCAGTCTCAGGGGGTTGGGAGATACGCAGTATTTT

clone_size: NA
j_call: TRBJ2-1
v_call: TRBV28
d_call: NA
cdr3_aa: CASSPPGGTFYNEQFF
cdr3_nt: TGTGCCAGCAGCCCTCCCGGCGGCACATTCTACAATGAGCAGTTCTTC

clone_size: NA
j_call: TRBJ1-1
v_call: TRBV5-1
d_call: NA
cdr3_aa: CASSPGGGGTEAFF
cdr3_nt: TGCGCCAGCAGCCCCGGGGGAGGGGGCACTGAAGCTTTCTTT

clone_size: NA
j_call: TRBJ2-5
v_call: TRBV2
d_call: NA
cdr3_aa: CASSEAGPQRKETQYF
cdr3_nt: TGTGCCAGCAGTGAAGCGGGGCCACAACGGAAAGAGACCCAGTACTTC

clone_size: NA
j_call: TRBJ2-1
v_call: TRBV28
d_call: NA
cdr3_aa: CASCGAKRGVPYNEQFF
cdr3_nt: TGTGCCAGCTGTGGGGCCAAACGCGGGGTCCCGTACAATGAGCAGTTCTTC

clone_size: NA
j_call: TRBJ2-1
v_call: TRBV3-1/TRBV3-2
d_call: TRBD2
cdr3_aa: CASSQDERTSGQFF
cdr3_nt: TGTGCCAGCAGCCAAGATGAGAGGACTAGCGGGCAGTTCTTC

clone_size: NA
j_call: TRBJ2-1
v_call: TRBV7-3
d_call: TRBD1
cdr3_aa: CASSLMAQGAGADEQFF
cdr3_nt: TGTGCCAGCAGCTTAATGGCTCAGGGGGCTGGGGCCGATGAGCAGTTCTTC

clone_size: NA
j_call: TRBJ2-2
v_call: TRBV11-2
d_call: NA
cdr3_aa: CASSPPFSGELFF
cdr3_nt: TGTGCCAGCAGCCCCCCCTTCTCCGGGGAGCTGTTTTTT

clone_size: NA
j_call: TRBJ2-2
v_call: TRBV28
d_call: NA
cdr3_aa: CASSLLKRGTGELFF
cdr3_nt: TGTGCCAGCAGTTTATTAAAGAGGGGGACCGGGGAGCTGTTTTTT

clone_size: NA
j_call: TRBJ2-1
v_call: TRBV10-3
d_call: TRBD2
cdr3_aa: CAITPGGTSGSNEQFF
cdr3_nt: TGTGCCATCACCCCAGGGGGCACTAGCGGGAGCAATGAGCAGTTCTTC

clone_size: NA
j_call: TRBJ2-1
v_call: TRBV5-1
d_call: TRBD2
cdr3_aa: CASSLSGSNEQFF
cdr3_nt: TGCGCCAGCAGCTTGAGCGGGAGTAATGAGCAGTTCTTC

clone_size: few
j_call: TRBJ1-1
v_call: TRBV3-1/TRBV3-2
d_call: NA
cdr3_aa: CASSQDSGGPEAFF
cdr3_nt: TGTGCCAGCAGCCAAGACTCGGGGGGGCCTGAAGCTTTCTTT